This T cell receptor (beta chain) stems from a study of graft-versus-host responses after intestinal transplantation. As for the study in general: Anti-thymocyte globulin served as induction for all recipients, who then took tacrolimus and steroids for approximately three years. Study results and caveats: After transplant, early declines in HvG clones were associated with peak levels of circulating GvH clones. GvH clones were identified in recipient marrow, with some first appearing in ileum or blood.

Clones were sequenced by immunoSEQ multiplex PCR, and TCRdb holds only the in-frame ones, with some missing. Here the sample spans some 100,000 clones, just over 90% being singletons. Trimming removed 1 base at V and 6 bases at J, with 6 bases between. The CDR3 has 13 amino acids. The germline V gene encodes CDR1 LNHDA and CDR2 SQIVND (reference sequence). Notes on this clone: Its antigen is as yet unknown.

This chain connects TRBV19 to TRBJ1-4; D not certain. The receptor was derived from a human donor who received an intestinal transplant. The specimen comprised unstimulated CD8+ T cells sorted from spleen or lymph node cells, sampled before intestinal transplant. The DNA of the CDR3 is TGTGCCAGTAGTATAGCCGGGGATGAAAAACTGTTTTTT. Residues: CASSIAGDEKLFF.